Presented here are 17 T cell receptor beta chains from one specimen sequenced in a study of T-cell reconstitution after alpha-beta-depleted transplantation in children. The TCRbeta library was prepared with unique molecular identifiers. A single record per CDR3 protein comes from TCRdb applying MiXCR to the PCR reads. The table includes 600,000 to 700,000 distinct CDR3 sequences, around 17% detected once. Sequenced material: PBMCs from the stem cell graft donor, taken from the stem cell graft. Receptors originate from a human donor who donated a stem cell graft to a child with acute myeloid leukemia.

This clonotype has ten or more counts. At one end the junction does not follow the germline gene, possibly because of a read error. The chain combines TRBV29-1 with TRBJ1-2; D gene uncertain. The CDR3 has 10 residues. CDR1 is SQVTM and CDR2 is ANQGSEA in the germline V gene. The CDR3 DNA follows: TGCAGCGTTCGTAACGATGGCTACACCTTC. Translated: CSVRNDGYTF. The complete variable domain, with remaining parts taken from reference TRBV29-1 and TRBJ1-2, reads SAVISQKPSRDICQRGTSLTIQCQVDSQVTMMFWYRQQPGQSLTLIATANQGSEATYESGFVIDKFPISRPNLTFSTLTVSNMSPEDSSIYLCSVRNDGYTFGSGTRLTVV.

This clonotype occurred many times. The V gene is TRBV20-1, the J gene TRBJ2-3; 14 bases match TRBD2. The CDR3 has 15 amino acids. Germline CDR1 is DFQATT and CDR2 is SNEGSKA (reference sequence). The trim removed 1 base at V and 4 bases at J, leaving 1 base unmatched. CDR3 sequence: CSARVTSGGADTQYF. The CDR3, as DNA: TGCAGTGCTAGAGTGACTAGCGGGGGGGCAGATACGCAGTATTTT.

A note on this clonotype: Given a much more abundant clone one base away, this may be a read error. This chain links TRBV20-1 with TRBJ1-2; a possible D gene is TRBD1 (6 bases). The CDR3 spans 14 residues. The germline gives CDR1 DFQATT, CDR2 SNEGSKA (reference sequence). CDR3 sequence (DNA): TGCAGTGCTAGAGGGACAGCCCCTAACTATGGCTGCACCTTC. It specifies CSARGTAPNYGCTF.

The CDR3 bases are TGCGCCAGCAGCCAGGACAGCTTAAATGAGCAGTTCTTC. Its protein product is CASSQDSLNEQFF. This chain uses TRBV5-1 with TRBJ2-1, with a weak D call TRBD1 (6 bases). Trimming removed 4 bases at V and 7 bases at J, with 12 bases between. The CDR3 covers 13 residues. Germline V gene lookup returns CDR1 SGHRS and CDR2 YFSETQ.

There are many counts of this clonotype. The rearrangement joins TRBV29-1 to TRBJ2-1, with D tentatively TRBD1 (6 bases). V was cut by 7 bases and J by 10 bases, with 14 bases left in between. The germline gives CDR1 SQVTM, CDR2 ANQGSEA. This CDR3 comprises 11 residues. Here the CDR3 reads CSAVPGHEQFF. Here the CDR3 DNA reads TGCAGCGCCGTTCCGGGACACGAGCAGTTCTTC.

Written as DNA, the CDR3 is TGCAGTGCAAGAAATCCCGGGGGGGCCTCCTACAATGAGCAGTTCTTC. This gives the protein CSARNPGGASYNEQFF. The chain is built from TRBV20-1 and TRBJ2-1; 8 positions agree with TRBD2. Germline CDR1 is DFQATT and CDR2 is SNEGSKA (reference sequence). V shed 6 bases, J shed 0 bases, and the junction held 10 bases outside the gene matches. There are 16 residues in the CDR3.

This clonotype occurred a few times. This chain uses TRBV20-1 with TRBJ2-1, with 12 bases fitting TRBD2. The length of the CDR3 is 15 residues. CDR1 and CDR2 (germline): DFQATT, SNEGSKA (reference sequence). V gave up 2 bases and J gave up 7 bases; unmatched junction bases: 6. The CDR3 nucleotides read TGCAGTGCTAGACGTGGCCTAGCGGGGGGGAATGAGCAGTTCTTC. It codes for CSARRGLAGGNEQFF.

This clonotype came up many times. The chain links TRBV20-1 to TRBJ2-5, with unresolved D. The germline CDR1 and CDR2 sequences are DFQATT and SNEGSKA (reference sequence). The length of the CDR3 is 12 residues. Trimming took off 3 bases at V and 1 base at J, with 6 bases between the two ends. CDR3 amino acids: CSASRTQETQYF. The DNA of the CDR3 is TGCAGTGCTAGCCGCACCCAAGAGACCCAGTACTTC.

The gene calls are TRBV7-2 and TRBJ2-7, with TRBD1 matching 9 bases. Looked up from germline, CDR1 is SGHTA and CDR2 is FQGNSA. The CDR3 spans 14 residues. V shed 5 bases and J 4 bases; nucleotides not matched to a gene: 6. The CDR3 is CASSPRDREYEQYF. The CDR3 DNA reads TGTGCCAGCAGCCCCCGGGACAGGGAGTACGAGCAGTACTTC.

This sequence joins TRBV28 and TRBJ1-5, with a possible D match to TRBD1 (5 bases). V lost 2 bases, J lost 4 bases, and 15 bases lay in between. Germline CDR1 MDHEN, CDR2 SYDVKM. The CDR3 loop spans 16 amino acids. CDR3 amino acids: CASSLIPRVVNQPQHF. CDR3 coding DNA: TGTGCCAGCAGTTTAATTCCCAGGGTCGTAAATCAGCCCCAGCATTTT.

The sample holds many counts of this clonotype. V gene TRBV20-1 combines with J gene TRBJ2-4; D possibly matches TRBD1 or TRBD2 (5 bases each). The CDR3 length is 14 residues. V lost 0 bases to trimming and J lost 1 base, with 7 bases between them. Germline V gene sequence: CDR1 DFQATT, CDR2 SNEGSKA (reference sequence). In DNA form, the CDR3 reads TGCAGTGCTAGAGACCGGGGCGCCAAAAACATTCAGTACTTC. It encodes CSARDRGAKNIQYF.

The J gene is TRBJ1-1, the V gene TRBV15, with 8 bases matching TRBD1. Germline CDR1 reads LNHNV; CDR2 reads YYDKDF (reference sequence). V was clipped by 1 base and J by 2 bases; unmatched bases: 3. The CDR3 length is 15 residues. The CDR3 nucleotides are TGTGCCACCAGCAGAGCCCCAGGGGGCAACACTGAAGCTTTCTTT. Amino acid sequence: CATSRAPGGNTEAFF.

The table lists this clonotype with a few counts. A junction boundary mismatches the germline segment, possibly from a read error. The V call is TRBV20-1, the J call TRBJ1-4; a possible D gene is TRBD1 (6 bases). Germline V gene sequence: CDR1 DFQATT, CDR2 SNEGSKA (reference sequence). The CDR3 is 16 residues long. In nucleotides, the CDR3 is TGCTGTGCTAGAGATTCGGGGGGGGGGCGAAATGAAAAACTGTTTTTT. This encodes CCARDSGGGRNEKLFF.

With regard to this clonotype: This may arise from a read error, as a much more abundant clone is one base away. The rearrangement links TRBV5-1 to TRBJ2-3; D assignment may be TRBD1 or TRBD2 (5 bases each). CDR1 and CDR2 from the germline V gene are SGHRS and YFSETQ. This CDR3 spans 15 amino acids. Written as DNA, the CDR3 is TGCTCCAGCAGCTTGGCCAGGGACCGGACAGATACGCAGTATTTT. Translation: CSSSLARDRTDTQYF. The full variable domain, completed using reference TRBV5-1 and TRBJ2-3, is KAGVTQTPRYLIKTRGQQVTLSCSPISGHRSVSWYQQTPGQGLQFLFEYFSETQRNKGNFPGRFSGRQFSNSRSEMNVSTLELGDSALYLCSSSLARDRTDTQYFGPGTRLTVL.

This clonotype was counted at least ten times. The chain is built from TRBV20-1 and TRBJ2-5; 11 bases map to TRBD2. The CDR3 has 13 residues. J lost 5 bases, V lost 7 bases, and 6 bases had no gene match. Germline-derived CDR1 and CDR2 are DFQATT and SNEGSKA (reference sequence). The CDR3 DNA reads TGCAGTGTGCCGACTAGCGGGGAGGAGACCCAGTACTTC. Translated, it gives CSVPTSGEETQYF.

The V gene is TRBV18, the J gene TRBJ1-2; D not certain. Germline CDR1 is KGHSH and CDR2 is LQKENI. Trimming removed 0 bases from V and 4 bases from J, with 9 bases in between. The CDR3 has 14 residues. This CDR3 is CASSPPLAAYGYTF. Written as DNA, the CDR3 is TGTGCCAGCTCACCACCACTAGCCGCCTATGGCTACACCTTC.

The CDR3 spells CSAERTGGWIDYGYTF. The CDR3 DNA is TGCAGTGCTGAGCGGACAGGGGGCTGGATTGACTATGGCTACACCTTC. V gene TRBV20-1 combines with J gene TRBJ1-2; 11 bases are a match to TRBD1. The CDR3 is made up of 16 amino acids. The V gene end was trimmed by 5 bases and the J gene end by 3 bases; junction bases not matched to a gene: 11. The germline V gene has CDR1 DFQATT and CDR2 SNEGSKA (reference sequence).